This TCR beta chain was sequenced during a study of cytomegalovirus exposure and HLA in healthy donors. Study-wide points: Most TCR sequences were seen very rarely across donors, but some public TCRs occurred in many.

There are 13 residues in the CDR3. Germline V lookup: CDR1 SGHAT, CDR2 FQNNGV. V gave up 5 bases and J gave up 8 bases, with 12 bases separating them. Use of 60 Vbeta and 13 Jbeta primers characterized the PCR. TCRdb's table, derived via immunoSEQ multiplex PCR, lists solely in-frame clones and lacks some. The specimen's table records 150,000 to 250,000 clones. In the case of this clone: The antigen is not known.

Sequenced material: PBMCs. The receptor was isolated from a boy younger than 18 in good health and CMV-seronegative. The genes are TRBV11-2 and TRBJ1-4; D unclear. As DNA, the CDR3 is TGTGCCAGCAGCCGACTTGGGGAGGAAAAACTGTTTTTT. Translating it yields CASSRLGEEKLFF.